Listed here are 3 T cell receptor beta chains from one sample, sequenced in a study of early T cells in non-severe SARS-CoV-2 infection. TCRdb called the 5' RACE reads again in MiXCR, with one record for every CDR3 protein. The table includes around 53,000 distinct CDR3 sequences, approximately 10% detected once. Input material: whole blood. These receptors were collected from an adult who was a healthcare worker with PCR-confirmed SARS-CoV-2 infection or an uninfected control (not recorded which).

This clonotype was seen only a few times. This rearrangement joins TRBV5-3 to TRBJ1-1; TRBD1 aligns across 8 bases. TRBV5-3 is sorted into the ORF group, with uncertain function. The CDR3 loop spans 18 amino acids. Germline trimming cut 0 bases from V and 0 bases from J; bases unmatched to any gene: 10. DNA of the CDR3: TGTGCCAGAAGCTTGGTCCCGGGACAGGAGATCATGAACACTGAAGCTTTCTTT. Protein: CARSLVPGQEIMNTEAFF.

The CDR3: CASSLGLADYNEQFF. The CDR3 DNA is TGTGCCAGCAGCTTAGGACTAGCGGATTACAATGAGCAGTTCTTC. This chain connects TRBV7-2 to TRBJ2-1; 9 bases fit TRBD2. J lost 4 bases, V lost 1 base, and 2 bases had no gene match. This CDR3 is 15 amino acids long. The germline V gene encodes CDR1 SGHTA and CDR2 FQGNSA. Variable domain in full (rest from reference TRBV7-2 and TRBJ2-1): GAGVSQSPSNKVTEKGKDVELRCDPISGHTALYWYRQSLGQGLEFLIYFQGNSAPDKSGLPSDRFSAERTGGSVSTLTIQRTQQEDSAVYLCASSLGLADYNEQFFGPGTRLTVL.

The sample holds many counts of this clonotype. The genes are TRBV4-1 and TRBJ2-1, with 12 bases identical to TRBD2. Per the germline V gene, CDR1 is MGHRA and CDR2 is YSYEKL. The CDR3 is 15 residues long. With V trimmed by 4 bases and J by 4 bases, 2 bases remained unmatched. The CDR3 protein is CASSPSGGAYNEQFF. The CDR3 bases are TGCGCCAGCAGCCCTAGCGGGGGGGCTTACAATGAGCAGTTCTTC.